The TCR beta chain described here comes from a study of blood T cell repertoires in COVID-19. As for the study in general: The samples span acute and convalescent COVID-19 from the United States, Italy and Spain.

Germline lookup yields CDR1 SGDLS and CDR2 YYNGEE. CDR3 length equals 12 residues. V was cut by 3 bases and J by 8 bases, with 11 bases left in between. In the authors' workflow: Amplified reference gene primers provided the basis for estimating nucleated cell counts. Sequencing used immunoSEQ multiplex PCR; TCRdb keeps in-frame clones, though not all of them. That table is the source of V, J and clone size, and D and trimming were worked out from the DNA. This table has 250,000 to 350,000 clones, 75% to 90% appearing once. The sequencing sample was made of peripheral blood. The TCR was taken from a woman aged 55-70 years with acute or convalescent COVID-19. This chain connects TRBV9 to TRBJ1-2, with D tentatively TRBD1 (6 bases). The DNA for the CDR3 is TGTGCCAGCAGCGGAACAGGGTGGGGCTACACCTTC. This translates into CASSGTGWGYTF.